This T cell receptor (beta chain) was observed in a study of blood T cell repertoires in COVID-19. In the study overall: Whether acute or convalescent, the COVID-19 samples came from the United States, Italy and Spain.

The germline V gene encodes CDR1 LNHDA and CDR2 SQIVND (reference sequence). CDR3 length: 14 amino acids. V lost 0 bases and J lost 3, with 8 bases in between. The method was immunoSEQ multiplex PCR; TCRdb's version includes in-frame clones alone and lacks a portion of them. The table shows 300,000 to 400,000 clones, with about nine tenths occurring only once. The sequenced material came from peripheral blood. The J gene is TRBJ1-2, the V gene TRBV19; D possibly corresponds to TRBD1 (5 bases). The receptor was derived from a woman aged 65 to 85 with COVID-19, enrolled during active disease. The CDR3 DNA reads as TGTGCCAGTAGTATAGATTCAGGGTACTATGGCTACACCTTC. This codes for CASSIDSGYYGYTF.